A selection of T cell receptor beta chains follows, all from one sample in a study of blood T cell repertoires in COVID-19. Clones were sequenced by immunoSEQ multiplex PCR, and TCRdb holds only the in-frame ones, with some missing. The table includes roughly 180,000 clones, about 85% detected once. Sequencing input: PBMCs or T cells enriched from blood (not recorded which). These receptors were obtained from a woman between 40 and 55 years old with acute COVID-19. Both conserved end residues are part of each CDR3. The D gene is left open where the match is weak.

V gene,D gene,J gene,CDR3 protein,CDR3 DNA
TRBV24-1,TRBD2,TRBJ2-5,CATSAAGSGRWGETQYF,TGTGCCACCAGTGCCGCGGGGAGCGGGAGGTGGGGAGAGACCCAGTACTTC
TRBV7-3,TRBD1,TRBJ1-1,CASSRDRTNTEAFF,TGTGCCAGCAGCAGGGACAGGACGAACACTGAAGCTTTCTTT
TRBV5-1,TRBD2,TRBJ2-3,CASSLAGGLAGDTQYF,TGCGCCAGCAGCTTGGCCGGGGGACTAGCGGGAGATACGCAGTATTTT
TRBV6-5,NA,TRBJ1-2,CASSRVSYGYTF,TGTGCCAGCAGCAGGGTTTCCTATGGCTACACCTTC
TRBV12-3/TRBV12-4,NA,TRBJ1-1,CASSFGKNTEAFF,TGTGCCAGCAGTTTCGGGAAGAACACTGAAGCTTTCTTT
TRBV10-3,TRBD2,TRBJ2-3,CAIGQGLARADTQYF,TGTGCCATCGGTCAGGGACTAGCAAGGGCAGATACGCAGTATTTT
TRBV24-1,NA,TRBJ2-3,CATSDSRVLVTQYF,TGTGCCACCAGCGATTCCAGGGTTTTGGTTACGCAGTATTTT
TRBV12-5,NA,TRBJ2-3,CASGLVSPADTQYF,TGTGCTAGTGGTTTGGTAAGCCCGGCAGATACGCAGTATTTT
TRBV7-3,TRBD2,TRBJ2-3,CASSFTSGMQDTQYF,TGTGCCAGCAGCTTTACTAGCGGGATGCAAGATACGCAGTATTTT
TRBV30,TRBD2,TRBJ2-1,CAWTSGRYNEQFF,TGTGCCTGGACTAGCGGGAGATACAATGAGCAGTTCTTC
TRBV6-5,NA,TRBJ1-2,CASSYVTTNYGYTF,TGTGCCAGCAGTTACGTGACAACCAACTATGGCTACACCTTC
TRBV9,TRBD1,TRBJ1-1,CASSATGLPNTEAFF,TGTGCCAGCAGCGCGACAGGGCTACCGAACACTGAAGCTTTCTTT